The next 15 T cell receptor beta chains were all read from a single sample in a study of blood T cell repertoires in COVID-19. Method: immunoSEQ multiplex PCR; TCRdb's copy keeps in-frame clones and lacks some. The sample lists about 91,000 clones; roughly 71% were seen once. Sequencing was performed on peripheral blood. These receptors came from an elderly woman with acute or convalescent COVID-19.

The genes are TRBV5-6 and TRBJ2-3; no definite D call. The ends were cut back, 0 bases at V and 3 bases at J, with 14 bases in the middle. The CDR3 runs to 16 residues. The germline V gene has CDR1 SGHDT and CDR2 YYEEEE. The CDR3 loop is CASSLGVATWTDTQYF. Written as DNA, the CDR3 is TGTGCCAGCAGCTTGGGTGTGGCGACTTGGACAGATACGCAGTATTTT. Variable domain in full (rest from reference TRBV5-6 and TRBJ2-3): DAGVTQSPTHLIKTRGQQVTLRCSPKSGHDTVSWYQQALGQGPQFIFQYYEEEERQRGNFPDRFSGHQFPNYSSELNVNALLLGDSALYLCASSLGVATWTDTQYFGPGTRLTVL.

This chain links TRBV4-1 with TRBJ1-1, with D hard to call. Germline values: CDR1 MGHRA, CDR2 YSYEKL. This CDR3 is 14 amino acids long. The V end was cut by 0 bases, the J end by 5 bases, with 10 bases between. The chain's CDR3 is CASSQDPLRTEAFF. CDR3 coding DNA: TGCGCCAGCAGCCAAGATCCGTTACGGACTGAAGCTTTCTTT.

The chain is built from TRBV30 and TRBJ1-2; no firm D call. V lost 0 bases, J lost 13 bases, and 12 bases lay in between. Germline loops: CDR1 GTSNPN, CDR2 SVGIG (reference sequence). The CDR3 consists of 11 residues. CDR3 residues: CAWSVPGGPTF. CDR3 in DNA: TGTGCCTGGAGTGTACCCGGCGGTCCCACCTTC.

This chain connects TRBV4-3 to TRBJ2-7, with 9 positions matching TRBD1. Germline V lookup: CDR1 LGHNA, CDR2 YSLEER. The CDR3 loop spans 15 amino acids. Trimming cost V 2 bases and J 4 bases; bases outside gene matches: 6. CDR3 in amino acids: CASSQSGTGNYEQYF. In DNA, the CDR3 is TGCGCCAGCAGCCAATCCGGGACAGGGAATTACGAGCAGTACTTC.

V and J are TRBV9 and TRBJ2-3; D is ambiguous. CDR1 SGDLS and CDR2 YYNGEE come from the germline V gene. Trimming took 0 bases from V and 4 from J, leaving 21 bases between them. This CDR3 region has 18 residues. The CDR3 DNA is TGTGCCAGCAGCGTAGCCCCCATCGACTCGTTCTCCGCAGATACGCAGTATTTT. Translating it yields CASSVAPIDSFSADTQYF.

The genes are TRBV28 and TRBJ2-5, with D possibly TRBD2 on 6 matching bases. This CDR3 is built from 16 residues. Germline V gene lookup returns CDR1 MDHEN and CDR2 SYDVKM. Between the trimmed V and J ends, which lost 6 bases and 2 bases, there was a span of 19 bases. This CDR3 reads CASSPAGRRAQETQYF. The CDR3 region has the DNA TGTGCCAGCAGCCCTGCGGGACGCCGGGCGCAAGAGACCCAGTACTTC.

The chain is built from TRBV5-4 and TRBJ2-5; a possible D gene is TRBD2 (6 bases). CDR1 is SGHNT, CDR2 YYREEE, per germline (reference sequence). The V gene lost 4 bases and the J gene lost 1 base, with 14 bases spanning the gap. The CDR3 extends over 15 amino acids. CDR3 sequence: CASSKAVGGQETQYF. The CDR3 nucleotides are TGTGCCAGCAGCAAAGCCGTCGGGGGCCAAGAGACCCAGTACTTC.

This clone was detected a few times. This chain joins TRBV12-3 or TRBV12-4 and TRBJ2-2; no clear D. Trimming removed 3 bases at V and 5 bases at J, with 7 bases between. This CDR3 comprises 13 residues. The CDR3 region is CASSFLPTGELFF. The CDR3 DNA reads TGTGCCAGCAGTTTTCTTCCGACCGGGGAGCTGTTTTTT.

The CDR3 sequence: CASSFRQTPSTDTQYF. The CDR3 nucleotides are TGTGCCAGCAGCTTTAGACAGACTCCTAGCACAGATACGCAGTATTTT. The chain is built from TRBV5-4 and TRBJ2-3, with D maybe TRBD1 (5 bases). Trimming removed 2 bases at V and 0 bases at J, with 13 bases between. This CDR3 has 16 residues. From germline, CDR1 is SGHNT and CDR2 YYREEE (reference sequence).

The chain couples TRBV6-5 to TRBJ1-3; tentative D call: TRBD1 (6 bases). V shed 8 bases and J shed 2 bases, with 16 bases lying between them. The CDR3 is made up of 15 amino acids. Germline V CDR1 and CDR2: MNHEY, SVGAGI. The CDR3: CASGKAGTPGNTIYF. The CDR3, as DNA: TGTGCCAGCGGCAAAGCCGGGACACCTGGAAACACCATATATTTT.

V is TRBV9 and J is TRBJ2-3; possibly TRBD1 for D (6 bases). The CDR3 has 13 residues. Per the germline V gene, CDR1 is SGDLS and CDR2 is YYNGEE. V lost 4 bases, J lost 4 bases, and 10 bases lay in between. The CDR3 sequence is CASSKTGPDTQYF. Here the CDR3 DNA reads TGTGCCAGCAGCAAGACAGGTCCAGATACGCAGTATTTT. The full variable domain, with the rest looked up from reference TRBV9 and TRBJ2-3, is DSGVTQTPKHLITATGQRVTLRCSPRSGDLSVYWYQQSLDQGLQFLIQYYNGEERAKGNILERFSAQQFPDLHSELNLSSLELGDSALYFCASSKTGPDTQYFGPGTRLTVL.

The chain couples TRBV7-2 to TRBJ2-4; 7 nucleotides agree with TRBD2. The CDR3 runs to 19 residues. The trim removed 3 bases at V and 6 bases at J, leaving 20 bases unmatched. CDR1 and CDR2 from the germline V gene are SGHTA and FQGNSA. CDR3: CASSFRGGDSSGTLNIQYF. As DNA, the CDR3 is TGTGCCAGCAGCTTTCGGGGAGGGGATTCATCCGGGACCCTAAACATTCAGTACTTC.

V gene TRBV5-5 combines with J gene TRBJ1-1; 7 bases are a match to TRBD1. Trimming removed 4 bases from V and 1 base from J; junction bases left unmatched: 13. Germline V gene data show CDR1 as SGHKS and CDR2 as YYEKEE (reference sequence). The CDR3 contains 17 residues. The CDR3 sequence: CASSLEILDRANTEAFF. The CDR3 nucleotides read TGTGCCAGCAGCCTCGAAATCCTTGACAGGGCGAACACTGAAGCTTTCTTT. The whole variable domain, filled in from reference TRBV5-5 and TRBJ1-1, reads DAGVTQSPTHLIKTRGQQVTLRCSPISGHKSVSWYQQVLGQGPQFIFQYYEKEERGRGNFPDRFSARQFPNYSSELNVNALLLGDSALYLCASSLEILDRANTEAFFGQGTRLTVV.

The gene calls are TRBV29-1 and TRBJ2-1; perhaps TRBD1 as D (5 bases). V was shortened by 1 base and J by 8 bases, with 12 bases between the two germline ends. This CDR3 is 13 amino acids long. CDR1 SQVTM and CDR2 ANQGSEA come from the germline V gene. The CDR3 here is CSVEGAGNDEQFF. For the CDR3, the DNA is TGCAGCGTTGAAGGGGCAGGGAACGATGAGCAGTTCTTC.

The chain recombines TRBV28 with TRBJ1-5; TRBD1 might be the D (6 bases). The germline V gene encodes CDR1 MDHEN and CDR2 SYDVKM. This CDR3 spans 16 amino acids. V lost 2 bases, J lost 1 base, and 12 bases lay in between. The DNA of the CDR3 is TGTGCCAGCAGTTTAACAGGGACCTTGAGCAATCAGCCCCAGCATTTT. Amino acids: CASSLTGTLSNQPQHF.